The entry below describes one TCR beta chain. The antigen is unknown. These data come from a study of T cell repertoires in cytomegalovirus infection. About the study: Peptides in the study included HLA-C-restricted and HLA-B-restricted CMV epitopes. From public TCR beta signatures came an indication of both CMV infection and matching HLA type.

Study observations and caveats: Cumulated frequencies of public TCR beta families served to identify carriers of CMV plus the relevant HLA. CMV-specific TCR beta clonotypes restricted by HLA-C were the ones dominating the ex vivo response.

The V gene lost 5 bases and the J gene lost 3 bases, with 20 bases spanning the gap. CDR1 is MNHEY and CDR2 is SMNVEV in the germline V gene (reference sequence). The CDR3 consists of 16 residues. TCRdb recomputed calls from the reads with MiXCR, one row per CDR3 protein. Among about 920,000 distinct CDR3 sequences listed, approximately 33% were seen once. This chain connects TRBV27 to TRBJ2-7, with a tentative D call TRBD2 (5 bases). Specimen: cultured CD8+ T cells from PBMCs, collected from culture after CMV antigen stimulation. The sequence was collected from a human donor in good health (CMV status not recorded). Some clones in this sample may be carry-over from other donors' samples. The CDR3 loop reads CASSPLTEVGIYEQYF. CDR3 nucleotides: TGTGCCAGCAGTCCCCTGACGGAGGTGGGTATCTACGAGCAGTACTTC.